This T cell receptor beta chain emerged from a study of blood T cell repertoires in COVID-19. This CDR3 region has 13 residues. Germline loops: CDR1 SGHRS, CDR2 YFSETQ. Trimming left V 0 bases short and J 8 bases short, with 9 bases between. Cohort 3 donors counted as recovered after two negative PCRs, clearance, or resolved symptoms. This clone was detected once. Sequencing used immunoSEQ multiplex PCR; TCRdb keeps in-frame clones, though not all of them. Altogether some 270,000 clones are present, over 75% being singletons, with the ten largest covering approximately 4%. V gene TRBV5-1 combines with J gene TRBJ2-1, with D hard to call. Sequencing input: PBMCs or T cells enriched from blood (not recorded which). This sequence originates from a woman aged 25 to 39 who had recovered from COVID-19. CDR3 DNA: TGCGCCAGCAGCTTGGCTGTAGCAGATGAGCAGTTCTTC. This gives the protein CASSLAVADEQFF.